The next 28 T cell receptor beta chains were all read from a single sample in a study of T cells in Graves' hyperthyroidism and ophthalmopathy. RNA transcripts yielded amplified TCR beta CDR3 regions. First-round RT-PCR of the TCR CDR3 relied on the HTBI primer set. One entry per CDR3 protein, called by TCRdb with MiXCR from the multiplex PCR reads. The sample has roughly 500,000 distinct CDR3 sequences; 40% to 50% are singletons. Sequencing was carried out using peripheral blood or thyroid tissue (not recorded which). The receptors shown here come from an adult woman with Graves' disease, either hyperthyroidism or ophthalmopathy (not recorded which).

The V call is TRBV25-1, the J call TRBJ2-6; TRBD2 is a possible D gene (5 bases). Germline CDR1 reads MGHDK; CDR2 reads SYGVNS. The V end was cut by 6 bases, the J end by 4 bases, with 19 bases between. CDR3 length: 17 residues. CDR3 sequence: CASRGGLFVGGANVLTF. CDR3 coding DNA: TGTGCCAGCAGAGGAGGACTGTTCGTGGGGGGGGCCAACGTCCTGACTTTC.

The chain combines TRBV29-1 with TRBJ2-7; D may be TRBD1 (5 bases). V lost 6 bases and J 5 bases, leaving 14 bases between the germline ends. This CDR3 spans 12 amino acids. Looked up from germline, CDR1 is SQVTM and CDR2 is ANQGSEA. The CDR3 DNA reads TGCAGCGTACTCTCAGGGTTCCACGAGCAGTACTTC. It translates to CSVLSGFHEQYF.

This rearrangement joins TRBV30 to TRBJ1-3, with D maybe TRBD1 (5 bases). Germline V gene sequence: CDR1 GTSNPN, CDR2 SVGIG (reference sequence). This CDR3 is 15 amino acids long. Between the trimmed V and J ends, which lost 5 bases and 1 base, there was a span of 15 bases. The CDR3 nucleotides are TGTGCCTGGTTGGAGGCAGGACATTCTGGAAACACCATATATTTT. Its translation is CAWLEAGHSGNTIYF.

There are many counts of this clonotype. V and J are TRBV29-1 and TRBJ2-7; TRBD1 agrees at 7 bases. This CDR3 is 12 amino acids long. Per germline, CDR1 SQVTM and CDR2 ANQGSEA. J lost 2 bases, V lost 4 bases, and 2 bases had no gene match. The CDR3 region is CSVAGQAYEQYF. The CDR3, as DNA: TGCAGCGTTGCTGGACAGGCCTACGAGCAGTACTTC.

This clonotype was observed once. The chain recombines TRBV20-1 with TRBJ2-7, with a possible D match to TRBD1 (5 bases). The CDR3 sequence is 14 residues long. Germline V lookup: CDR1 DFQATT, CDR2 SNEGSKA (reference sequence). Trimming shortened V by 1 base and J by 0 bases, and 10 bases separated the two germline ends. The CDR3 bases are TGCAGTGCTAGAGCTCGGACACTCTCCTACGAGCAGTACTTC. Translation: CSARARTLSYEQYF.

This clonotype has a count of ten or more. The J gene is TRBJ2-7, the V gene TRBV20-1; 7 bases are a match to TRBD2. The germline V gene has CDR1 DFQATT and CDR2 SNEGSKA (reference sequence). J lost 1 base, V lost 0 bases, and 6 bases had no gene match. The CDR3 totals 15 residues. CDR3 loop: CSARDVRLASYEQYF. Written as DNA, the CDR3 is TGCAGTGCTAGAGATGTCCGACTAGCTTCCTACGAGCAGTACTTC.

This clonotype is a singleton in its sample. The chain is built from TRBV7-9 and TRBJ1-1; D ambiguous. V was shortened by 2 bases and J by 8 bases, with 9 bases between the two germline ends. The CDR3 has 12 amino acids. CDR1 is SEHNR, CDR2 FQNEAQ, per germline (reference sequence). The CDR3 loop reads CASSLWGGEAFF. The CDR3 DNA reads TGTGCCAGCAGCTTATGGGGAGGAGAAGCTTTCTTT.

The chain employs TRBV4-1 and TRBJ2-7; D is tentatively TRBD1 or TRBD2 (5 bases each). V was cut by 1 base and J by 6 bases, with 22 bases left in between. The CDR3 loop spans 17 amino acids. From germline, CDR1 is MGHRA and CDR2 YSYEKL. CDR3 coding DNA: TGCGCCAGCAGCCAAGGGCATTTTTCGGGACGAAGAGGCGAGCAGTACTTC. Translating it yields CASSQGHFSGRRGEQYF.

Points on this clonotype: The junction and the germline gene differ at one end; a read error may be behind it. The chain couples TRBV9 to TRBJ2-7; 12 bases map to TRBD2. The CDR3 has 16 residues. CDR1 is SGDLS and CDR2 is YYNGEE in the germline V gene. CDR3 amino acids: CAISTSGGLLSYEQYF. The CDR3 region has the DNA TGTGCCATCAGCACTAGCGGGGGGCTTCTTTCCTACGAGCAGTACTTC.

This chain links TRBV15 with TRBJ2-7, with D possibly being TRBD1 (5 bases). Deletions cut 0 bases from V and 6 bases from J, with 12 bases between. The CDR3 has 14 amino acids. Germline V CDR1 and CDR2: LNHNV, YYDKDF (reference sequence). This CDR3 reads CATSRDWGGGEQYF. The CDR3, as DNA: TGTGCCACCAGCAGAGATTGGGGCGGCGGCGAGCAGTACTTC.

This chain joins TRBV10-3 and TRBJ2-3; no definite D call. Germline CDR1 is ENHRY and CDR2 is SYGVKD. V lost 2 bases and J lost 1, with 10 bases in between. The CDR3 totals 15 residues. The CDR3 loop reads CAISEESGGTDTQYF. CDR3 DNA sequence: TGTGCCATCAGTGAGGAGAGTGGAGGCACAGATACGCAGTATTTT.

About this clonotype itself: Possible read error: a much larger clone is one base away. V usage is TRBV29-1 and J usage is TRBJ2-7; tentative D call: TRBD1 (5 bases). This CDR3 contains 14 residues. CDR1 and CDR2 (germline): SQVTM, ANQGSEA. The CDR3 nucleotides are TGCAGTGCTAGAAGGAACAGGACCCTCGGGGAGCAGTACTTC. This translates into CSARRNRTLGEQYF.

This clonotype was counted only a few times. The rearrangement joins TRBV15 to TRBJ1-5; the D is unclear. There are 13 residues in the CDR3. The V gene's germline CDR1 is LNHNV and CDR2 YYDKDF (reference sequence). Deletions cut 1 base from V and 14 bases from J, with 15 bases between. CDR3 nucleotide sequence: TGTGCCACCAGCAGAGCAGCGGCAACCTACGAGCATTTT. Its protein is CATSRAAATYEHF.

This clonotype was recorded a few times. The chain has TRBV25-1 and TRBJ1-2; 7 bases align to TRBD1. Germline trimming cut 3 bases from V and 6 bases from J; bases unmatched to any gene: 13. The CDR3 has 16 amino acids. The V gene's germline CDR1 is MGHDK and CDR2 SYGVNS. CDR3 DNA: TGTGCCAGCAGTGATACAGGGGTCCGGTACTTCGATGGCTACACCTTC. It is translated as CASSDTGVRYFDGYTF.

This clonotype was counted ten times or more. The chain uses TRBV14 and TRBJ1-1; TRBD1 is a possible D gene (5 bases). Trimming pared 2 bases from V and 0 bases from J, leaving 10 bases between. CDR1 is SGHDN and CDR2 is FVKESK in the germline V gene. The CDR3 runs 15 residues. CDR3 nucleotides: TGTGCCAGCAGCCAACGCGTAGGGGTGAACACTGAAGCTTTCTTT. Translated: CASSQRVGVNTEAFF.

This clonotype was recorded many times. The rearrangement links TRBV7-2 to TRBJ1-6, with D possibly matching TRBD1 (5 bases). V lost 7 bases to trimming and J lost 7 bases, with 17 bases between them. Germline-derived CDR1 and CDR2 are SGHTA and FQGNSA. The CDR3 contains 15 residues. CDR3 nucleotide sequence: TGTGCCAGCACGGTCCTGGGGCCGGGGAATTCACCCCTCCACTTT. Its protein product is CASTVLGPGNSPLHF.

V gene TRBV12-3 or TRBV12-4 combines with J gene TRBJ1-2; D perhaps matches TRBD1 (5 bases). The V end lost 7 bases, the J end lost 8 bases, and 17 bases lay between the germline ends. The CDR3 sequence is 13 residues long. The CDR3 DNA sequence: TGTGCCAGCACCGGGACTAGCGGGGGGGGCTACACCTTC. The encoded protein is CASTGTSGGGYTF.

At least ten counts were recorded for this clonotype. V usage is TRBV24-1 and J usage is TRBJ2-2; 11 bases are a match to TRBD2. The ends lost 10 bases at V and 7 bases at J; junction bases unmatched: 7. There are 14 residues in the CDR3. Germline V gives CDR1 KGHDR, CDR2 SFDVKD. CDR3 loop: CATSLAGEIGELFF. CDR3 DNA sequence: TGTGCCACTTCACTAGCGGGAGAGATCGGGGAGCTGTTTTTT.

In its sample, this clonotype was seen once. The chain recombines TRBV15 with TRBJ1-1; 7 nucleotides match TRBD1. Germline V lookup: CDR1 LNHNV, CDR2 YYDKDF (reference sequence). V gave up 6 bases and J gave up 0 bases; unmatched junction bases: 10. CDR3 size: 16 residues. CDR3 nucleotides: TGTGCCACCAGAGGGGACAGACTCCACATGAACACTGAAGCTTTCTTT. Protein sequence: CATRGDRLHMNTEAFF. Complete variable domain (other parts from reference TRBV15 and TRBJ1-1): DAMVIQNPRYQVTQFGKPVTLSCSQTLNHNVMYWYQQKSSQAPKLLFHYYDKDFNNEADTPDNFQSRRPNTSFCFLDIRSPGLGDTAMYLCATRGDRLHMNTEAFFGQGTRLTVV.

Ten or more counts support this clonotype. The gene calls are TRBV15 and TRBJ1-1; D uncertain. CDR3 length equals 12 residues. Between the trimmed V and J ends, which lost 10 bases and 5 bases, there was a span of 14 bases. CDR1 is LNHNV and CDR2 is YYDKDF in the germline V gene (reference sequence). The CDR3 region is CAIREVGTEAFF. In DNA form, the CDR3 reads TGTGCCATTCGGGAGGTGGGAACTGAAGCTTTCTTT.

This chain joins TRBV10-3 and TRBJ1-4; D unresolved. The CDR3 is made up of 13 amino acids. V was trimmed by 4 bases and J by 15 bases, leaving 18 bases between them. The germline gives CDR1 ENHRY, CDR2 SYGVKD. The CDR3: CAISGKVGDRMFF. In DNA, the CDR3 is TGTGCCATCAGTGGGAAGGTCGGTGATAGGATGTTTTTT.

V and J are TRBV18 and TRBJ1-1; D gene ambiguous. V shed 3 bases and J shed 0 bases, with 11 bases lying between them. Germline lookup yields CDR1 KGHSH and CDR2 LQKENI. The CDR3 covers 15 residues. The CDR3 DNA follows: TGTGCCAGCTCACCGAGGACTGCCTTGAACACTGAAGCTTTCTTT. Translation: CASSPRTALNTEAFF.

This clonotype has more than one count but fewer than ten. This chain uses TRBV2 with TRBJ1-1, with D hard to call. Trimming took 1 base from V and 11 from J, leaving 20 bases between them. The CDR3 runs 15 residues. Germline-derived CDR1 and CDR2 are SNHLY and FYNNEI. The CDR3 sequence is CASSEEQRLLPKAFF. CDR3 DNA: TGTGCCAGCAGTGAAGAACAGAGACTCCTCCCCAAGGCTTTCTTT.

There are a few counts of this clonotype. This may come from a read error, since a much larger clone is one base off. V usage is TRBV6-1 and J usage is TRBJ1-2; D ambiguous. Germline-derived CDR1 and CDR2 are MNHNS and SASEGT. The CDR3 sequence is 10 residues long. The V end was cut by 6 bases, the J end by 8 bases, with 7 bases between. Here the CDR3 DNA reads TGTGCCAGCAGACCTATAGGCTACACCTTC. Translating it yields CASRPIGYTF.

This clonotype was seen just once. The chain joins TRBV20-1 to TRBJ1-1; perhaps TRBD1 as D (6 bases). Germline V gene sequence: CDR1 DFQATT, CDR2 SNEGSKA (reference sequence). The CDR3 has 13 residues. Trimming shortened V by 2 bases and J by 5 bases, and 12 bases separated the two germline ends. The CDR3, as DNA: TGCAGTGCTAGACAAACAGGGAGGACTGAAGCTTTCTTT. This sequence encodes CSARQTGRTEAFF.

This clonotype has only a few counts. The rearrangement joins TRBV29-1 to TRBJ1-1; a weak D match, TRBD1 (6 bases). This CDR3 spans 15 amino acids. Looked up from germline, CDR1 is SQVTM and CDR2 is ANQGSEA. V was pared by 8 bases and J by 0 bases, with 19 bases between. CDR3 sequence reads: CSLVAGGTLNTEAFF. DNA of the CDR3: TGCAGCTTAGTGGCGGGGGGGACACTGAACACTGAAGCTTTCTTT.

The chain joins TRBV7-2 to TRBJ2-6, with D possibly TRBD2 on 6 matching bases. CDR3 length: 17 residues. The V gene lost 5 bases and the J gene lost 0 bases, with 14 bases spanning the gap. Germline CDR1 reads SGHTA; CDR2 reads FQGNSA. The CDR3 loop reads CASSPGVRFSGANVLTF. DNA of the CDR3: TGTGCCAGCAGCCCGGGGGTGCGTTTCTCTGGGGCCAACGTCCTGACTTTC.

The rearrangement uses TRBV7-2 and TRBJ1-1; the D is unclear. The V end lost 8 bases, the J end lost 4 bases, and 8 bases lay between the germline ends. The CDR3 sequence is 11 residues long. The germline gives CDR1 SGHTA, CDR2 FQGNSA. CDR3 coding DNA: TGTGCCAGCCAAGTCGGCACTGAAGCTTTCTTT. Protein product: CASQVGTEAFF. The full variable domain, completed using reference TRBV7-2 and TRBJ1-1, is GAGVSQSPSNKVTEKGKDVELRCDPISGHTALYWYRQSLGQGLEFLIYFQGNSAPDKSGLPSDRFSAERTGGSVSTLTIQRTQQEDSAVYLCASQVGTEAFFGQGTRLTVV.